Listed below are T cell receptor beta chains from one sample, sequenced in a study of T cell responses to AZD1222 COVID-19 vaccine. Sequencing used immunoSEQ multiplex PCR; TCRdb keeps in-frame clones, though not all of them. Of some 130,000 clones in the sample, more than 85% were seen once. Material: peripheral blood, obtained on day 0 of AZD1222 vaccination. All receptors derive from an adult in good health. Each CDR3 is given with its conserved first and last residue. D genes are given only for firm matches. Rows may omit the clone size; those that give it use once, few, many or a size class.

V	J	D	size	DNA	CDR3
TRBV7-3	TRBJ2-3	TRBD2	NA	TGTGCCAGCAGCGGGGACTACATCCTCCGCACAGATACGCAGTATTTT	CASSGDYILRTDTQYF
TRBV14	TRBJ2-7	NA	NA	TGTGCCAGCAGCCAAGTTCCCTACGAGCAGTACTTC	CASSQVPYEQYF
TRBV7-2	TRBJ1-5	NA	NA	TGTGCCAGCAGCTTGGGGGGCGCCGGGCAGCCCCAGCATTTT	CASSLGGAGQPQHF
TRBV5-1	TRBJ1-5	TRBD1	once	TGCGCCAGCAGCGATCAGGGGGGAGGACAGCCCCAGCATTTT	CASSDQGGGQPQHF
TRBV19	TRBJ2-5	TRBD2	NA	TGTGCCAGTAGGGACTCCGGGACTAGCGGTCAAGAGACCCAGTACTTC	CASRDSGTSGQETQYF
TRBV5-1	TRBJ2-3	NA	NA	TGCGCCAGCAGCGTCCGGGACATTAGCACAGATACGCAGTATTTT	CASSVRDISTDTQYF
TRBV25-1	TRBJ2-1	NA	NA	TGTGCCAGCAGTGAAAACGGAATAGGAGGGCAGTTCTTC	CASSENGIGGQFF
TRBV3-1/TRBV3-2	TRBJ1-2	NA	NA	TGTGCCAGCAGCACGTACAGAGATAACTATGGCTACACCTTC	CASSTYRDNYGYTF
TRBV18	TRBJ1-1	NA	NA	TGTGCCAGCTCCCCAAGGGGGGGGACTGAAGCTTTCTTT	CASSPRGGTEAFF
TRBV19	TRBJ1-1	NA	NA	TGTGCCAGTAGTATAGACAGGGCACACCTCAACACTGAAGCTTTCTTT	CASSIDRAHLNTEAFF
TRBV3-1/TRBV3-2	TRBJ2-1	NA	NA	TGTGCCAGCAGCTTCGACCGGGACAAGTCCTACAATGAGCAGTTCTTC	CASSFDRDKSYNEQFF
TRBV6-5	TRBJ1-1	TRBD1	NA	TGTGCCAGCAGGCAAACAGGGGTCACTGAAGCTTTCTTT	CASRQTGVTEAFF
TRBV9	TRBJ1-3	TRBD1	NA	TGTGCCAGCAGCGCCCGGACAGGCCGGAACACCATATATTTT	CASSARTGRNTIYF
TRBV3-1/TRBV3-2	TRBJ1-4	NA	NA	TGTGCCAGCAGCCAAGAGATGCGGCAGGGGGAAAAACTGTTTTTT	CASSQEMRQGEKLFF
TRBV3-1/TRBV3-2	TRBJ2-2	NA	NA	TGTGCCAGCAGCCAGCAGGGACCGAACACCGGGGAGCTGTTTTTT	CASSQQGPNTGELFF
TRBV4-3	TRBJ1-1	NA	once	TGCGCCAGCAGCCAAGTCCAGGATCTCACTGAAGCTTTCTTT	CASSQVQDLTEAFF
TRBV2	TRBJ2-7	NA	NA	TGTGCCAGCACTACTAGCTCAATGACTTGGAAGTACTTC	CASTTSSMTWKYF
TRBV7-2	TRBJ2-2	TRBD1	NA	TGTGCCAGCACCCCTTTTAGCAGGGGGCAAGGCGGGGAGCTGTTTTTT	CASTPFSRGQGGELFF
TRBV3-1/TRBV3-2	TRBJ2-6	NA	NA	TGTGCCAGCAGCCATTCAGGGGTGCCGTTCTCTGGGGCCAACGTCCTGACTTTC	CASSHSGVPFSGANVLTF
TRBV13	TRBJ2-1	NA	NA	TGTGCCAGCAGCCCCCACAGCAATGAGCAGTTCTTC	CASSPHSNEQFF
TRBV19	TRBJ2-5	TRBD1	NA	TGTGCCAGTAGTACCCAGGGGGCGTTGGTGGCCCAGTACTTC	CASSTQGALVAQYF
TRBV9	TRBJ2-2	TRBD1	NA	TGTGCCAGCAGCCCCTGGGAGAGGGGGCTCACCGGGGAGCTGTTTTTT	CASSPWERGLTGELFF
TRBV5-1	TRBJ2-1	TRBD2	NA	TGCGCCAGCAGCTTGGGGATAGCGGGAGGCTCCTACAATGAGCAGTTCTTC	CASSLGIAGGSYNEQFF